A single sample is the source of the 28 T cell receptor beta chains below, sequenced in a study of T cells after yellow fever vaccination. MiXCR, applied by TCRdb to the 5' RACE reads, yields one record per CDR3 protein. The sample gives some 600,000 distinct CDR3 sequences, roughly a sixth of which show up once; around 15% is in the top ten. Source: PBMCs, taken around 5 days after the first yellow fever vaccination. The receptors derive from a man younger than 35 who received the YFV17D yellow fever vaccine.

Many counts were recorded for this clonotype. This chain joins TRBV6-6 and TRBJ2-7; the D gene is possibly TRBD2 (6 bases). The V end lost 4 bases, the J end lost 6 bases, and 10 bases lay between the germline ends. Germline-derived CDR1 and CDR2 are MNHNY and SVGAGI (reference sequence). The CDR3 runs 12 residues. For the CDR3, the DNA is TGTGCCAGCAGTTCGGACGGGGGCGAGCAGTACTTC. Amino acid sequence: CASSSDGGEQYF.

Here the CDR3 DNA reads TGTGCCAGCAGCGTAAGATACATCCCCTACGAGCAGTACGTC. Translation: CASSVRYIPYEQYV. V usage is TRBV21-1 and J usage is TRBJ2-7. TRBV21-1 is a pseudogene locus. The CDR3 is made up of 14 amino acids.

The gene calls are TRBV2 and TRBJ2-7; D call uncertain. Per germline, CDR1 SNHLY and CDR2 FYNNEI. V shed 2 bases and J shed 2 bases, with 4 bases lying between them. The CDR3 is 12 amino acids. The CDR3 spells CASSETTYEQYF. The CDR3 DNA reads as TGTGCCAGCAGTGAAACCACCTACGAGCAGTACTTC.

This clonotype was seen a handful of times. The chain links TRBV4-3 to TRBJ1-2; TRBD1 might be the D (6 bases). CDR1 and CDR2 from the germline V gene are LGHNA and YSLEER. The CDR3 extends over 16 amino acids. Trimming took off 4 bases at V and 0 bases at J, with 15 bases between the two ends. The CDR3: CASSPGATATNYGYTF. CDR3 sequence (DNA): TGCGCCAGCAGCCCAGGGGCCACAGCTACTAACTATGGCTACACCTTC.

This chain connects TRBV11-2 to TRBJ1-1; D is undetermined. V was trimmed by 5 bases and J by 1 base, leaving 26 bases between them. The CDR3 covers 19 residues. CDR1 SGHAT and CDR2 FQNNGV come from the germline V gene. The CDR3 here is CASSPIRSRLSLGNTEAFF. CDR3 DNA sequence: TGTGCCAGCAGCCCAATCCGCTCGCGGCTCAGTCTGGGGAACACTGAAGCTTTCTTT. Using reference TRBV11-2 and TRBJ1-1 for the parts outside the CDR3, the full variable domain is EAGVAQSPRYKIIEKRQSVAFWCNPISGHATLYWYQQILGQGPKLLIQFQNNGVVDDSQLPKDRFSAERLKGVDSTLKIQPAKLEDSAVYLCASSPIRSRLSLGNTEAFFGQGTRLTVV.

This chain links TRBV15 with TRBJ1-5; no reliable D call. V lost 0 bases and J lost 6, with 6 bases in between. The CDR3 is made up of 13 amino acids. From germline, CDR1 is LNHNV and CDR2 YYDKDF (reference sequence). The CDR3 nucleotides are TGTGCCACCAGCAGAGAGGCCATTCAGCCCCAGCATTTT. Translated, it gives CATSREAIQPQHF.

The chain has TRBV7-9 and TRBJ1-6, with TRBD1 matching 8 bases. The CDR3 loop spans 17 amino acids. Trimming took 5 bases from V and 7 from J; bases not matched to a gene: 13. The germline gives CDR1 SEHNR, CDR2 FQNEAQ (reference sequence). CDR3 region: CASSQRGRGPGNSPLHF. CDR3 DNA: TGTGCCAGCAGCCAGCGGGGCAGGGGGCCCGGGAATTCACCCCTCCACTTT.

V gene TRBV7-9 combines with J gene TRBJ1-2; D uncertain. The CDR3 sequence is 12 residues long. Germline V gene sequence: CDR1 SEHNR, CDR2 FQNEAQ (reference sequence). The ends were cut back, 1 base at V and 10 bases at J, with 10 bases in the middle. The CDR3 loop reads CASSLVLGYYTF. Written as DNA, the CDR3 is TGTGCCAGCAGCTTAGTGTTGGGGTACTACACCTTC. The entire variable domain, with the rest obtained from reference TRBV7-9 and TRBJ1-2, is as follows: DTGVSQNPRHKITKRGQNVTFRCDPISEHNRLYWYRQTLGQGPEFLTYFQNEAQLEKSRLLSDRFSAERPKGSFSTLEIQRTEQGDSAMYLCASSLVLGYYTFGSGTRLTVV.

This clonotype turned up a few times. The CDR3 loop is CASSSSRLAARSYEQYF. The CDR3 bases are TGTGCCAGCAGCTCCTCCCGACTAGCGGCCCGCTCCTACGAGCAGTACTTC. This chain links TRBV6-5 with TRBJ2-7, with 9 bases lining up with TRBD2. Germline V gene data show CDR1 as MNHEY and CDR2 as SVGAGI. This CDR3 comprises 17 residues. The V gene end was trimmed by 6 bases and the J gene end by 0 bases; junction bases not matched to a gene: 12.

CDR3 nucleotides: TGTGCCAGCTCATCAGGGAGGGATCAGCCCCAGCATTTT. This translates into CASSSGRDQPQHF. The chain couples TRBV18 to TRBJ1-5, with D possibly being TRBD1 (5 bases). Germline V gives CDR1 KGHSH, CDR2 LQKENI. Trimming shortened V by 5 bases and J by 5 bases, and 10 bases separated the two germline ends. There are 13 residues in the CDR3.

This chain uses TRBV27 with TRBJ2-1; 9 positions match TRBD1. Unmatched junction bases numbered 1, after V lost 4 bases and J lost 0 bases. This CDR3 region has 15 residues. Germline V CDR1 and CDR2: MNHEY, SMNVEV (reference sequence). CDR3 in amino acids: CASSWTGDSYNEQFF. As DNA, the CDR3 is TGTGCCAGCAGTTGGACAGGGGACTCCTACAATGAGCAGTTCTTC.

The chain has TRBV24-1 and TRBJ2-1; D is perhaps TRBD2 (7 bases). V was cut by 1 base and J by 6 bases, with 15 bases left in between. The CDR3 loop spans 16 amino acids. In germline, CDR1 is KGHDR, CDR2 SFDVKD. The CDR3 sequence: CATSDFNGGGLNEQFF. The CDR3, as DNA: TGTGCCACCAGTGATTTTAATGGGGGGGGCCTCAATGAGCAGTTCTTC.

This chain links TRBV7-3 with TRBJ1-6; D not resolved. Looked up from germline, CDR1 is SGHTA and CDR2 is FQGTGA. The CDR3 sequence is 12 residues long. The V end lost 4 bases, the J end lost 7 bases, and 5 bases lay between the germline ends. In nucleotides, the CDR3 is TGTGCCAGCAGCTACATGAATTCACCCCTCCACTTT. It translates to CASSYMNSPLHF.

This clonotype was seen only a few times. The chain's CDR3 is CASSLGSGWITEAFF. As DNA, the CDR3 is TGCGCCAGCAGCTTGGGTTCCGGTTGGATCACTGAAGCTTTCTTT. The chain employs TRBV5-1 and TRBJ1-1; no firm D call. CDR3 length: 15 residues. Germline lookup yields CDR1 SGHRS and CDR2 YFSETQ. V lost 0 bases, J lost 4 bases, and 13 bases lay in between.

The rearrangement joins TRBV6-6 to TRBJ2-1, with 7 bases identical to TRBD2. This CDR3 contains 12 residues. Looked up from germline, CDR1 is MNHNY and CDR2 is SVGAGI (reference sequence). The junction had 7 bases not matched to a gene; V was cut back by 5 bases and J by 12 bases. This CDR3 reads CASSGGGIRQFF. The CDR3 DNA reads TGTGCCAGCAGTGGGGGGGGAATTCGGCAGTTCTTC.

V gene TRBV4-2 combines with J gene TRBJ2-3; TRBD2 is a possible D gene (5 bases). Germline loops: CDR1 LGHNA, CDR2 YNFKEQ. V gave up 1 base and J gave up 4 bases, with 15 bases separating them. The CDR3 totals 16 residues. The CDR3: CASSQVGTRNADTQYF. The CDR3 nucleotides read TGTGCCAGCAGCCAAGTAGGCACTAGAAATGCAGATACGCAGTATTTT.

The chain links TRBV12-3 or TRBV12-4 to TRBJ2-7; D gene unclear. The length of the CDR3 is 14 residues. Trimming left V 6 bases short and J 3 bases short, with 15 bases between. In nucleotides, the CDR3 is TGTGCCAGCAGCCCAGGACGGAAGAACTACGAGCAGTACTTC. Amino acids: CASSPGRKNYEQYF.

This clonotype was counted only a few times. The chain employs TRBV12-3 or TRBV12-4 and TRBJ1-1, with D possibly TRBD1 on 5 matching bases. This CDR3 comprises 11 residues. Trimming stripped 7 bases from V and 7 bases from J, with 10 bases between. CDR3 sequence (DNA): TGTGCCAGCAACTCGCAGGGTGAAGCTTTCTTT. Its translation is CASNSQGEAFF.

The chain joins TRBV12-3 or TRBV12-4 to TRBJ2-3; D uncertain. The CDR3 runs to 15 residues. Trimming left V 6 bases short and J 4 bases short, with 17 bases between. The CDR3 here is CASSSTGPTADTQYF. The CDR3 bases are TGTGCCAGCAGCTCAACCGGGCCGACCGCAGATACGCAGTATTTT.

The chain uses TRBV12-3 or TRBV12-4 and TRBJ2-3, with D possibly being TRBD2 (5 bases). This CDR3 spans 13 amino acids. Deletions cut 2 bases from V and 5 bases from J, with 8 bases between. This chain's CDR3 is CASSLSAVDTQYF. The CDR3 bases are TGTGCCAGCAGTTTATCAGCGGTAGATACGCAGTATTTT.

This rearrangement joins TRBV15 to TRBJ2-3; 8 bases match TRBD2. Per germline, CDR1 LNHNV and CDR2 YYDKDF (reference sequence). J lost 2 bases, V lost 1 base, and 8 bases had no gene match. The CDR3 is 17 residues long. CDR3 coding DNA: TGTGCCACCAGCAGAGGTGCGGGGGGAGAGTACACAGATACGCAGTATTTT. Encoded protein: CATSRGAGGEYTDTQYF.

This clonotype has just a few counts. This rearrangement joins TRBV5-8 to TRBJ1-5; D uncertain. V was trimmed by 0 bases and J by 5 bases, leaving 12 bases between them. This CDR3 contains 15 residues. Germline V gene sequence: CDR1 SGHTS, CDR2 YDEGEE. CDR3 coding DNA: TGTGCCAGCAGCTTGGGGGCCCCCGGATATCAGCCCCAGCATTTT. Encoded protein: CASSLGAPGYQPQHF. Full variable domain (remainder filled in from reference TRBV5-8 and TRBJ1-5): EAGVTQSPTHLIKTRGQQATLRCSPISGHTSVYWYQQALGLGLQFLLWYDEGEERNRGNFPPRFSGRQFPNYSSELNVNALELEDSALYLCASSLGAPGYQPQHFGDGTRLSIL.

This chain connects TRBV6-6 to TRBJ1-6; weak D call: TRBD1 (5 bases). Trimming left V 5 bases short and J 9 bases short, with 11 bases between. This CDR3 has 13 amino acids. From germline, CDR1 is MNHNY and CDR2 SVGAGI (reference sequence). Here the CDR3 reads CASSPQGGSPLHF. CDR3 sequence (DNA): TGTGCCAGCAGTCCCCAGGGAGGTTCACCCCTCCACTTT.

The chain uses TRBV9 and TRBJ1-1; 7 bases align to TRBD1. The ends lost 0 bases at V and 4 bases at J; junction bases unmatched: 3. Germline V gene lookup returns CDR1 SGDLS and CDR2 YYNGEE. This CDR3 contains 14 residues. DNA for the CDR3: TGTGCCAGCAGCGTAGAGGCAGGGGGCACTGAAGCTTTCTTT. Translation: CASSVEAGGTEAFF.

This clonotype was seen a handful of times. The V and J genes are TRBV7-9 and TRBJ2-5; tentatively, D is TRBD1 (5 bases). There are 13 residues in the CDR3. The ends were cut back, 3 bases at V and 5 bases at J, with 10 bases in the middle. Germline CDR1 SEHNR, CDR2 FQNEAQ (reference sequence). The CDR3 bases are TGTGCCAGCAGCTTCAGACAGTGGGAGACCCAGTACTTC. This sequence encodes CASSFRQWETQYF.

This clonotype was observed a few times. The chain employs TRBV6-2 or TRBV6-3 and TRBJ1-1; TRBD1 is a possible D gene (5 bases). This CDR3 has 14 amino acids. From germline, CDR1 is MNHEY and CDR2 SVGEGT. Trimming cost V 5 bases and J 3 bases, with 13 bases left between them. CDR3 sequence: CASSLMWGYTEAFF. CDR3 nucleotides: TGTGCCAGCAGTCTCATGTGGGGGTACACTGAAGCTTTCTTT.

This clonotype was seen a few times. This chain links TRBV20-1 with TRBJ2-5; 13 nucleotides agree with TRBD2. The junction had 11 bases not matched to a gene; V was cut back by 5 bases and J by 2 bases. The germline V gene has CDR1 DFQATT and CDR2 SNEGSKA (reference sequence). There are 17 residues in the CDR3. The CDR3 DNA sequence: TGCAGTGCTCTTGGACTAGCGGGGGCCTTTACTCAAGAGACCCAGTACTTC. It encodes CSALGLAGAFTQETQYF.

This chain links TRBV20-1 with TRBJ2-7, with D uncertain. The V gene lost 0 bases and the J gene lost 2 bases, with 11 bases spanning the gap. Germline CDR1 reads DFQATT; CDR2 reads SNEGSKA (reference sequence). The CDR3 contains 14 residues. CDR3 region: CSARDDAVAYEQYF. The CDR3 DNA reads as TGCAGTGCTAGAGATGATGCAGTAGCCTACGAGCAGTACTTC.